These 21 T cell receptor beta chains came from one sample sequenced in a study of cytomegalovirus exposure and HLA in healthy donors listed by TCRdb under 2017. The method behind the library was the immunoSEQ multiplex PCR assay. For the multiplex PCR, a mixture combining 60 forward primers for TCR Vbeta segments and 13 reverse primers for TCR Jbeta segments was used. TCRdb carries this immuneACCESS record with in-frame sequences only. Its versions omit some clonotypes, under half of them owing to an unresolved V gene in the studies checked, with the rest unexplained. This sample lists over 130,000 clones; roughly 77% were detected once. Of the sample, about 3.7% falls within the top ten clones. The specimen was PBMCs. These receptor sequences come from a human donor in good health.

CDR3 nucleotides: TGTGCCAGCAGCCGTGAATTGCGGGATACGCAGTATTTT. Translation: CASSRELRDTQYF. The V gene is TRBV7-3, the J gene TRBJ2-3; D gene uncertain. V lost 5 bases and J 6 bases, leaving 12 bases between the germline ends. CDR1 and CDR2 from the germline V gene are SGHTA and FQGTGA. CDR3 length equals 13 residues.

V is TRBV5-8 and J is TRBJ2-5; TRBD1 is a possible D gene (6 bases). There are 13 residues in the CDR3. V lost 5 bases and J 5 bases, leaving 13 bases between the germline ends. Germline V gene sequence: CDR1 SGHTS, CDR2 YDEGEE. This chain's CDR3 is CASSSQGLETQYF. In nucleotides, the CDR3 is TGTGCCAGCAGTTCACAGGGTCTGGAGACCCAGTACTTC.

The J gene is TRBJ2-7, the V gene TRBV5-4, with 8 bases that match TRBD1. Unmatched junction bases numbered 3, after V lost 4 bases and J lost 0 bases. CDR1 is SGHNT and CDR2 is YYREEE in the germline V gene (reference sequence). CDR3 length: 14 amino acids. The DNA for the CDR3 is TGTGCCAGCAGCAGACAGGGGCTCTCCTACGAGCAGTACTTC. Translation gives CASSRQGLSYEQYF.

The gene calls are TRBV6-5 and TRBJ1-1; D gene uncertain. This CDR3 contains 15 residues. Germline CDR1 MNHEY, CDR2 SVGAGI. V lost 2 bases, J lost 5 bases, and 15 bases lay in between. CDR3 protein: CASSYRREGGTEAFF. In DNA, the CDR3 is TGTGCCAGCAGTTACAGGAGAGAGGGAGGAACTGAAGCTTTCTTT.

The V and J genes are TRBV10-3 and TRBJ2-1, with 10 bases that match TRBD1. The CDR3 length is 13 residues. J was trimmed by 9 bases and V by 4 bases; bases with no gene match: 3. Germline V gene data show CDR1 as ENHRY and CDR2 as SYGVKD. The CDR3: CAISVGTGVEQFF. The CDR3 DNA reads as TGTGCCATCAGTGTGGGGACAGGGGTTGAGCAGTTCTTC.

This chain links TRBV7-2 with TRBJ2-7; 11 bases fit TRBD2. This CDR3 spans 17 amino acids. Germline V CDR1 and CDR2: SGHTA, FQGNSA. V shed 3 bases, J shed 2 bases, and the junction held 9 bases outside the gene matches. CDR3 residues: CASSLRVGTSGTYEQYF. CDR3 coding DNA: TGTGCCAGCAGCTTGCGAGTCGGGACTAGCGGAACCTACGAGCAGTACTTC.

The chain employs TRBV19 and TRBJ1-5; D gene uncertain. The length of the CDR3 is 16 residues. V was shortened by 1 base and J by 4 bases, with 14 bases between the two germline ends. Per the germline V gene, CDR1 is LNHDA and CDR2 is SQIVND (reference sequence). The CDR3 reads CASSIGAGIANQPQHF. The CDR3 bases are TGTGCCAGTAGTATAGGGGCGGGGATTGCGAATCAGCCCCAGCATTTT. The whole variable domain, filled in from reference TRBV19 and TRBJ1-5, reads DGGITQSPKYLFRKEGQNVTLSCEQNLNHDAMYWYRQDPGQGLRLIYYSQIVNDFQKGDIAEGYSVSREKKESFPLTVTSAQKNPTAFYLCASSIGAGIANQPQHFGDGTRLSIL.

CDR3 DNA sequence: TGTGCCAGCAGTGTGGGACTAGCGGTAACCTACGAGCAGTACTTC. Translating gives CASSVGLAVTYEQYF. The rearrangement uses TRBV6-1 and TRBJ2-7, with TRBD2 matching over 11 bases. This CDR3 is 15 amino acids long. CDR1 and CDR2 (germline): MNHNS, SASEGT. The junction had 4 bases not matched to a gene; V was cut back by 4 bases and J by 2 bases.

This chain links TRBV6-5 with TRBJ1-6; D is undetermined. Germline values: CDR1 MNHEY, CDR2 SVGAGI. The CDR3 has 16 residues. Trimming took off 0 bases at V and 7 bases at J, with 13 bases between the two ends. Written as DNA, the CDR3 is TGTGCCAGCAGTTACTCGTTTCAGATGCTCAATTCACCCCTCCACTTT. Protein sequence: CASSYSFQMLNSPLHF.

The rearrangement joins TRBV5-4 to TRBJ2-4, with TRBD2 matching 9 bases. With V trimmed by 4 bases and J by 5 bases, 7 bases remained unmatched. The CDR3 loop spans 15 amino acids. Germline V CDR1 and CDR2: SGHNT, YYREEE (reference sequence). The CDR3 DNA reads TGTGCCAGCAGCCTGGGGGCGGGGGGGCAAAACATTCAGTACTTC. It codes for CASSLGAGGQNIQYF.

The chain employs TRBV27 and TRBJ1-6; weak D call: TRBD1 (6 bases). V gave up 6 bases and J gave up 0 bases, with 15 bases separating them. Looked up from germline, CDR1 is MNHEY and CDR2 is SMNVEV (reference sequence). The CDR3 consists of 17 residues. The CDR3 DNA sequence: TGTGCCAGCAGAAATTACAGGGAGAGCTCCTATAATTCACCCCTCCACTTT. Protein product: CASRNYRESSYNSPLHF.

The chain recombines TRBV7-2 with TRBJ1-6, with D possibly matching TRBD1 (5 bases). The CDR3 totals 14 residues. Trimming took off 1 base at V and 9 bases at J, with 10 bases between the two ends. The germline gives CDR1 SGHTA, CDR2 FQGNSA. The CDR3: CASSLVRVGSPLHF. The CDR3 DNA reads TGTGCCAGCAGCTTAGTCAGGGTTGGTTCACCCCTCCACTTT.

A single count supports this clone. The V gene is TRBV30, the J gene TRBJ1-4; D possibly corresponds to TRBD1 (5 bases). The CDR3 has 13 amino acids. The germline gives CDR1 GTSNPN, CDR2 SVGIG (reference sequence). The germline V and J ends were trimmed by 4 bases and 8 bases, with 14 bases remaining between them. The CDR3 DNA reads TGTGCCTGGATCCCCCAGGGTTGGGAAAAACTGTTTTTT. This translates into CAWIPQGWEKLFF.

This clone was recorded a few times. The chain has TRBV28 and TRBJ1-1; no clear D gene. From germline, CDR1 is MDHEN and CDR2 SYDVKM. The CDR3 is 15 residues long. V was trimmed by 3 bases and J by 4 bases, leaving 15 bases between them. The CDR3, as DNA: TGTGCCAGCAGTTTTTTCCCAGGCCTGGCCACTGAAGCTTTCTTT. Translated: CASSFFPGLATEAFF.

DNA for the CDR3: TGCGCCAGCAGCCCGGGACAGGATAATGAGCAGTTCTTC. Its protein product is CASSPGQDNEQFF. The J gene is TRBJ2-1, the V gene TRBV4-1, with 8 bases lining up with TRBD1. Germline CDR1 is MGHRA and CDR2 is YSYEKL. This CDR3 comprises 13 residues. Trimming cost V 4 bases and J 7 bases; bases outside gene matches: 3.

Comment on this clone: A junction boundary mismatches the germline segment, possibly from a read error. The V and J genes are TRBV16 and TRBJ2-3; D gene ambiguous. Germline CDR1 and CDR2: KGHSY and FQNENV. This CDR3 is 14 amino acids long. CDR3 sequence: CASGQEADPDTQYF. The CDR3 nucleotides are TGTGCCAGCGGCCAAGAGGCTGACCCAGATACGCAGTATTTT.

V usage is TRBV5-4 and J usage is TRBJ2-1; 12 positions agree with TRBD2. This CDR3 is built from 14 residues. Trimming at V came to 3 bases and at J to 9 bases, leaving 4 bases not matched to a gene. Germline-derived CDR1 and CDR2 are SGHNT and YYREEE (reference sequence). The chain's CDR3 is CASSSRLAGAEQFF. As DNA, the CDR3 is TGTGCCAGCAGCTCAAGACTAGCGGGAGCTGAGCAGTTCTTC.

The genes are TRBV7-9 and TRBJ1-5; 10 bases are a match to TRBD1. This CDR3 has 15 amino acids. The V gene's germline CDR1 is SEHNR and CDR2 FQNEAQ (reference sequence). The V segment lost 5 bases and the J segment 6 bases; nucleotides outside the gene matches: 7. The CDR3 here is CASSPGTGEFQPQHF. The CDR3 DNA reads TGTGCCAGCAGCCCCGGGACAGGGGAGTTTCAGCCCCAGCATTTT.

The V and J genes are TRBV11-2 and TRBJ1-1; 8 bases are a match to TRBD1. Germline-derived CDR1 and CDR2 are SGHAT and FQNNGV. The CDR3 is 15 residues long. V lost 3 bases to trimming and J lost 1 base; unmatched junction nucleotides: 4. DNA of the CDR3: TGTGCCAGCAGCTTTCAGGGGGCAAGGAACACTGAAGCTTTCTTT. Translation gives CASSFQGARNTEAFF.

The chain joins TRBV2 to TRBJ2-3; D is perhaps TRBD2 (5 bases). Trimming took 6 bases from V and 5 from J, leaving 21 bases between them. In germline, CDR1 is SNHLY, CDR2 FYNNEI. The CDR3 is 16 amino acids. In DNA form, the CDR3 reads TGTGCCAGCAGCCCACGGGTCCAACCACGGGGAGATACGCAGTATTTT. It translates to CASSPRVQPRGDTQYF.

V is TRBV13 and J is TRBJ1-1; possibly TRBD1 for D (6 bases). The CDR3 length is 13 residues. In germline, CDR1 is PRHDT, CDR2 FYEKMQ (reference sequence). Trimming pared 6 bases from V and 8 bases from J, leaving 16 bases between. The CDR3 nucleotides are TGTGCCAGCAGTTTAAGGGTACAGGGCGAAGCTTTCTTT. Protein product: CASSLRVQGEAFF.